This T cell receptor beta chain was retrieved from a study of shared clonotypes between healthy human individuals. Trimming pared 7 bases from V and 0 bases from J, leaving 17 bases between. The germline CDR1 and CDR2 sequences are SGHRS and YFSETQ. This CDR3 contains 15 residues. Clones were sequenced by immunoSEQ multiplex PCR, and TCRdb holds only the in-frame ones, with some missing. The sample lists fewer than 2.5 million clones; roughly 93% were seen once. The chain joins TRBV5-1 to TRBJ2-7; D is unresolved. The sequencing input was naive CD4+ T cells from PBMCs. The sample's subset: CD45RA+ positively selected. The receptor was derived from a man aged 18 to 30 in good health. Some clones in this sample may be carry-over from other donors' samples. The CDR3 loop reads CASSYTGLSSYEQYF. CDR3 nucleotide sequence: TGCGCCAGCTCGTACACTGGGCTAAGCTCCTACGAGCAGTACTTC.